This entry lists 27 T cell receptor beta chains sequenced from one sample in a study of metastatic and nonmetastatic thyroid tumors. TCRdb re-clonotyped the PCR reads via MiXCR. The table shows approximately 13,000 clones, with about 12% occurring only once. All patients were treatment-naive before thyroid surgery. The sequenced sample consisted of blood. Receptors originate from a female donor with papillary thyroid cancer or a benign thyroid nodule (not recorded which). Some clones in this sample may be carry-over from other donors' samples.

This clone was detected many times. The rearrangement links TRBV20-1 to TRBJ2-7; the match to TRBD2 covers 10 bases. Germline V gives CDR1 DFQATT, CDR2 SNEGSKA (reference sequence). J was trimmed by 6 bases and V by 3 bases; bases with no gene match: 11. This CDR3 contains 15 residues. CDR3 in amino acids: CSARRSGGAGLEQYF. The CDR3 DNA is TGCAGTGCTAGGCGAAGCGGGGGGGCCGGTCTCGAGCAGTACTTC.

This clone was recorded many times. V is TRBV29-1 and J is TRBJ2-7, with D uncertain. Per germline, CDR1 SQVTM and CDR2 ANQGSEA. CDR3 length: 13 amino acids. V lost 1 base and J 5 bases, leaving 12 bases between the germline ends. The CDR3 here is CSVEVPRKDEQYF. The DNA of the CDR3 is TGCAGCGTTGAAGTACCCCGTAAGGACGAGCAGTACTTC.

The chain employs TRBV19 and TRBJ2-6, with D possibly TRBD2 on 6 matching bases. In germline, CDR1 is LNHDA, CDR2 SQIVND (reference sequence). V was pared by 7 bases and J by 0 bases, with 16 bases between. The length of the CDR3 is 17 residues. The CDR3 coding sequence is TGTGCCAGTAACATCGCAGGAGGGAGCTCTGGGGCCAACGTCCTGACTTTC. Translating it yields CASNIAGGSSGANVLTF.

This clone was detected only a few times. The chain links TRBV29-1 to TRBJ1-1, with D hard to call. The CDR3 extends over 12 amino acids. V lost 6 bases and J lost 2, with 10 bases in between. Germline V gene sequence: CDR1 SQVTM, CDR2 ANQGSEA. The CDR3 nucleotides read TGCAGCGTCCTCCCCAGAAACACTGAAGCTTTCTTT. Translating it yields CSVLPRNTEAFF.

The chain combines TRBV9 with TRBJ1-6; the D is unclear. V was clipped by 5 bases and J by 6 bases, with 12 bases between them. The CDR3 length is 14 residues. Germline values: CDR1 SGDLS, CDR2 YYNGEE. This CDR3 reads CASRRGGGNSPLHF. In DNA form, the CDR3 reads TGTGCCAGCAGGCGAGGAGGTGGTAATTCACCCCTCCACTTT.

This clone counts as medium-sized. The V gene is TRBV6-1, the J gene TRBJ2-1; D perhaps matches TRBD1 (7 bases). The germline CDR1 and CDR2 sequences are MNHNS and SASEGT. CDR3 size: 16 residues. The ends were cut back, 2 bases at V and 7 bases at J, with 18 bases in the middle. The DNA of the CDR3 is TGTGCCAGCAGTGAACTCTTCGCGACAGGGACTAATGAGCAGTTCTTC. Encoded protein: CASSELFATGTNEQFF.

The J gene is TRBJ2-7, the V gene TRBV20-1; D could derive from TRBD1 or TRBD2 (7 bases each). Germline V lookup: CDR1 DFQATT, CDR2 SNEGSKA (reference sequence). V lost 1 base and J 1 base, leaving 14 bases between the germline ends. This CDR3 spans 15 amino acids. DNA of the CDR3: TGCAGTGCTAGAGCGGGCAGGGGGGGATCCTACGAGCAGTACTTC. It codes for CSARAGRGGSYEQYF.

On this clone itself: Germline is not matched at one junction end, which may reflect a read error. The chain is built from TRBV6-2 or TRBV6-3 and TRBJ2-3, with 9 bases fitting TRBD2. CDR1 and CDR2 from the germline V gene are MNHEY and SVGEGT. There are 16 residues in the CDR3. As DNA, the CDR3 is TGTGCCAGTCCTAGCGGGATGGCCGATGTGCACAGATACGCAGTATTT. Encoded protein: CASPSGMADVHRYAVF.

The chain combines TRBV5-6 with TRBJ1-2; 8 positions agree with TRBD1. The germline V gene encodes CDR1 SGHDT and CDR2 YYEEEE. The V and J ends lost 5 bases and 4 bases, in that order; junction bases with no gene match: 7. The CDR3 runs to 14 residues. In DNA, the CDR3 is TGTGCCAGCAGGACGTGGGACAGGACCTATGGCTACACCTTC. It translates to CASRTWDRTYGYTF.

This clone was picked up many times. The rearrangement links TRBV3-1 to TRBJ1-2; D unclear. V lost 1 base, J lost 5 bases, and 20 bases lay in between. Germline CDR1 is LGHDT and CDR2 is YNNKEL (reference sequence). The CDR3 has 17 amino acids. DNA for the CDR3: TGTGCCAGCAGCCAAGGATCCATGGCGCCGCTGGGGTATGGCTACACCTTC. Residues: CASSQGSMAPLGYGYTF.

This clone was observed at least ten times. This chain joins TRBV5-1 and TRBJ1-1; 9 bases match TRBD1. Per germline, CDR1 SGHRS and CDR2 YFSETQ. There are 15 residues in the CDR3. The V segment lost 4 bases and the J segment 0 bases; nucleotides outside the gene matches: 4. DNA of the CDR3: TGCGCCAGCAGCCGGGACAGGGCAATGAACACTGAAGCTTTCTTT. Protein product: CASSRDRAMNTEAFF.

This clone was recorded at least ten times. The J gene is TRBJ2-5, the V gene TRBV28; possibly TRBD1 for D (7 bases). Trimming removed 4 bases from V and 2 bases from J, with 20 bases in between. Germline lookup yields CDR1 MDHEN and CDR2 SYDVKM. This CDR3 contains 17 residues. Here the CDR3 reads CASSWSEEGTEQETQYF. CDR3 sequence (DNA): TGTGCCAGCAGTTGGTCCGAGGAGGGGACAGAGCAAGAGACCCAGTACTTC.

This clone was picked up many times. The gene calls are TRBV29-1 and TRBJ2-3; 8 bases are a match to TRBD2. The V gene end was trimmed by 6 bases and the J gene end by 4 bases; junction bases not matched to a gene: 9. Germline V CDR1 and CDR2: SQVTM, ANQGSEA. This CDR3 has 14 residues. CDR3 in amino acids: CSVDQAGEADTQYF. The CDR3 coding sequence is TGCAGCGTAGACCAAGCGGGAGAGGCAGATACGCAGTATTTT.

As concerns this clone: This clone may be a read error of a much larger clone one base away. The J gene is TRBJ2-3, the V gene TRBV13; 14 nucleotides agree with TRBD2. Germline CDR1 PRHDT, CDR2 FYEKMQ (reference sequence). The CDR3 runs 19 residues. V shed 5 bases and J 2 bases; nucleotides not matched to a gene: 12. This CDR3 is CASSRRGLAGVVATDTQYF. The CDR3 DNA reads as TGTGCCAGCAGCCGACGGGGACTAGCGGGAGTCGTGGCCACAGATACGCAGTATTTT.

This clone was picked up many times. The junction differs from germline at one of its ends, possibly a read error. V is TRBV11-2 and J is TRBJ2-3; TRBD2 agrees at 10 bases. The germline V gene has CDR1 SGHAT and CDR2 FQNNGV. This CDR3 is built from 14 residues. CDR3 sequence reads: CASSLAGGFDTQYF. CDR3 bases: TGTGCCAGCAGTTTAGCGGGGGGTTTCGATACGCAGTATTTT.

The genes are TRBV11-2 and TRBJ2-2; 13 bases are shared with TRBD2. CDR3 length: 17 residues. Germline V gene lookup returns CDR1 SGHAT and CDR2 FQNNGV. After removal of 5 bases from V and 0 bases from J, the junction contained 3 bases not matched to a gene. The CDR3 is CASSRLAGGANTGELFF. DNA of the CDR3: TGTGCCAGCAGCCGACTAGCGGGGGGAGCGAACACCGGGGAGCTGTTTTTT.

This clone was seen repeatedly, ten times or more. J is TRBJ2-5 and V is TRBV13; TRBD2 is a possible D gene (5 bases). The CDR3 has 14 amino acids. The V gene lost 4 bases and the J gene lost 5 bases, with 14 bases spanning the gap. Germline V gives CDR1 PRHDT, CDR2 FYEKMQ (reference sequence). The DNA of the CDR3 is TGTGCCAGCAGCTCCACCGTGAAGCGGGAGACCCAGTACTTC. Protein product: CASSSTVKRETQYF.

Details on this clone: Lacking the conserved final phenylalanine or tryptophan, this CDR3 likely reflects a read error. The CDR3 sequence: CASTHGDTQYL. The DNA for the CDR3 is TGTGCCAGCACCCACGGTGATACGCAGTATCTT. V gene TRBV25-1 combines with J gene TRBJ2-3; D remains ambiguous. This CDR3 comprises 11 residues. V was trimmed by 7 bases and J by 6 bases, leaving 8 bases between them. The germline CDR1 and CDR2 sequences are MGHDK and SYGVNS.

This clone was counted ten times or more. The chain combines TRBV13 with TRBJ1-2; no clear D gene. The V end lost 0 bases, the J end lost 0 bases, and 11 bases lay between the germline ends. This CDR3 has 16 amino acids. Germline V gene lookup returns CDR1 PRHDT and CDR2 FYEKMQ (reference sequence). CDR3 loop: CASSLGVAGTNYGYTF. The CDR3 DNA is TGTGCCAGCAGCTTAGGGGTGGCGGGGACTAACTATGGCTACACCTTC.

Many counts were recorded for this clone. V gene TRBV4-1 combines with J gene TRBJ1-4; perhaps TRBD1 as D (5 bases). CDR3 length equals 20 residues. Germline-derived CDR1 and CDR2 are MGHRA and YSYEKL. The V and J ends lost 3 bases and 0 bases respectively, with 23 bases between them. The CDR3: CASSQTAGRGIGATNEKLFF. CDR3 bases: TGCGCCAGCAGCCAGACCGCCGGCCGGGGGATCGGGGCAACTAATGAAAAACTGTTTTTT.

This clone occurred many times. V gene TRBV5-1 combines with J gene TRBJ2-5; TRBD1 agrees at 9 bases. The ends lost 5 bases at V and 5 bases at J; junction bases unmatched: 13. Germline CDR1 SGHRS, CDR2 YFSETQ. The length of the CDR3 is 16 residues. The CDR3 sequence is CASSSPTTGGGETQYF. CDR3 sequence (DNA): TGCGCCAGCAGTTCTCCTACGACAGGGGGAGGCGAGACCCAGTACTTC.

The chain couples TRBV28 to TRBJ1-4, with 11 bases fitting TRBD1. Germline V gives CDR1 MDHEN, CDR2 SYDVKM. The CDR3 has 15 amino acids. V shed 6 bases and J 7 bases; nucleotides not matched to a gene: 7. The CDR3 DNA reads as TGTGCCAGCAGCACCGCCGGGACAGGGGGTGAAAAACTGTTTTTT. The encoded protein is CASSTAGTGGEKLFF. Drawing the rest from reference TRBV28 and TRBJ1-4, the complete variable domain is DVKVTQSSRYLVKRTGEKVFLECVQDMDHENMFWYRQDPGLGLRLIYFSYDVKMKEKGDIPEGYSVSREKKERFSLILESASTNQTSMYLCASSTAGTGGEKLFFGSGTQLSVL.

This clone was recorded a few times. The chain is built from TRBV24-1 and TRBJ2-3; tentative D call: TRBD1 (5 bases). The CDR3 totals 16 residues. The ends were cut back, 3 bases at V and 2 bases at J, with 14 bases in the middle. The germline gives CDR1 KGHDR, CDR2 SFDVKD. The chain's CDR3 is CATSDPGSTDTDTQYF. DNA for the CDR3: TGTGCCACCAGTGATCCAGGGTCCACGGACACAGATACGCAGTATTTT.

This clone was seen many times. Just one base apart from a much larger clone, this may be a read error. This rearrangement joins TRBV9 to TRBJ1-2; no clear D. Germline V gene lookup returns CDR1 SGDLS and CDR2 YYNGEE. The length of the CDR3 is 12 residues. CDR3 protein: CASGVDRGGYTF. The CDR3 region has the DNA TGTGCCAGCGGCGTAGACCGTGGTGGCTACACCTTC. The whole variable domain, filled in from reference TRBV9 and TRBJ1-2, reads DSGVTQTPKHLITATGQRVTLRCSPRSGDLSVYWYQQSLDQGLQFLIQYYNGEERAKGNILERFSAQQFPDLHSELNLSSLELGDSALYFCASGVDRGGYTFGSGTRLTVV.

In its sample, this clone was seen many times. The rearrangement joins TRBV20-1 to TRBJ2-3; 7 bases are shared with TRBD2. This CDR3 has 14 amino acids. Germline V gene data show CDR1 as DFQATT and CDR2 as SNEGSKA (reference sequence). With V trimmed by 0 bases and J by 8 bases, 8 bases remained unmatched. The CDR3, as DNA: TGCAGTGCTAGAGATCCGGGGAGGGATCGTACGCAGTATTTT. This gives the protein CSARDPGRDRTQYF.

This clone was seen only once. This chain uses TRBV5-1 with TRBJ1-1, with 7 positions matching TRBD1. Germline assignment: CDR1 SGHRS and CDR2 YFSETQ. This CDR3 has 15 amino acids. V lost 4 bases and J lost 4; bases outside the gene matches: 10. CDR3: CASSIRTGGFTEAFF. CDR3 coding DNA: TGCGCCAGCAGCATCAGGACAGGAGGATTCACTGAAGCTTTCTTT.

This clone was seen a few times. A read error may be the cause here, since a much bigger clone is one base away. The chain uses TRBV4-2 and TRBJ2-7; 10 nucleotides agree with TRBD2. The CDR3 has 19 residues. Germline CDR1 reads LGHNA; CDR2 reads YNFKEQ. CDR3 DNA sequence: TGTGCCAGCAGCCAAGCGTGGGCTAGCGGGGGCGGGAGCTCCTGCGAGCAGTACTTC. Its protein is CASSQAWASGGGSSCEQYF.